The 6 T cell receptor beta chains listed next were all sequenced from one sample in a study of CD8 T cells in ankylosing spondylitis. TCRdb redid the calling of the 5' RACE reads with MiXCR, one entry per CDR3 protein. This table has about 130,000 distinct CDR3 sequences, roughly 7.3% appearing once. The sequenced sample was blood, either unsorted or a sorted T cell fraction (not recorded which). The receptors shown here come from a male donor with ankylosing spondylitis or in good health (not recorded which).

This clonotype has a count of ten or more. The chain has TRBV29-1 and TRBJ1-1; TRBD1 agrees at 9 bases. The germline CDR1 and CDR2 sequences are SQVTM and ANQGSEA. The CDR3 is 13 residues long. The V gene end was trimmed by 6 bases and the J gene end by 4 bases; junction bases not matched to a gene: 6. The CDR3 reads CSVRTGEGTEAFF. Here the CDR3 DNA reads TGCAGCGTGAGGACAGGGGAGGGCACTGAAGCTTTCTTT.

This clonotype occurred many times. The chain joins TRBV14 to TRBJ2-5, with D possibly TRBD1 on 5 matching bases. The CDR3 length is 14 residues. Per germline, CDR1 SGHDN and CDR2 FVKESK. V was cut by 1 base and J by 7 bases, with 13 bases left in between. CDR3 bases: TGTGCCAGCAGCCAAGGACAGTCATCCGGGACCCAGTACTTC. Encoded protein: CASSQGQSSGTQYF.

This clonotype was seen more than once but under ten times. The chain couples TRBV7-9 to TRBJ1-5; D is ambiguous. Germline-derived CDR1 and CDR2 are SEHNR and FQNEAQ (reference sequence). The CDR3 totals 17 residues. V was cut by 1 base and J by 2 bases, with 15 bases left in between. CDR3 loop: CASSLGKSQTGNQPQHF. The CDR3 coding sequence is TGTGCCAGCAGCTTAGGGAAGTCGCAGACCGGCAATCAGCCCCAGCATTTT.

A note on this clonotype: A read error is possible here, since a much larger clone lies one base away. V usage is TRBV30 and J usage is TRBJ1-2; D uncertain. The CDR3 runs to 10 residues. Per germline, CDR1 GTSNPN and CDR2 SVGIG (reference sequence). In DNA, the CDR3 is TGTGCCTTGAGTACCGGGTTGGACACCTTC. This codes for CALSTGLDTF. The whole variable domain, remainder taken from reference TRBV30 and TRBJ1-2, is SQTIHQWPATLVQPVGSPLSLECTVEGTSNPNLYWYRQAAGRGLQLLFYSVGIGQISSEVPQNLSASRPQDRQFILSSKKLLLSDSGFYLCALSTGLDTFGSGTRLTVV.

In its sample, this clonotype was seen many times. The gene calls are TRBV5-5 and TRBJ2-1, with TRBD2 identical over 15 bases. With 4 bases clipped from V and 6 bases from J, the junction kept 11 bases outside the gene matches. Germline CDR1 SGHKS, CDR2 YYEKEE (reference sequence). The CDR3 has 18 residues. The CDR3 is CASSLGLAGGPQLNEQFF. The CDR3, as DNA: TGTGCCAGCAGCCTTGGACTAGCGGGAGGGCCGCAGCTCAATGAGCAGTTCTTC.

This clonotype was seen at least ten times. The V call is TRBV5-1, the J call TRBJ2-1; no clear D gene. CDR3 length: 13 amino acids. V lost 3 bases and J lost 0, with 4 bases in between. Germline CDR1 SGHRS, CDR2 YFSETQ. In DNA form, the CDR3 reads TGCGCCAGCAGCTCTACCTCCTACAATGAGCAGTTCTTC. It translates to CASSSTSYNEQFF.